This is a list of T cell receptor beta chains from one sample in a study of shared clonotypes between healthy human individuals. The table came from immunoSEQ multiplex PCR; TCRdb's copy has only in-frame clones and leaves some out. The sample lists some 2 million clones; around 95% were seen once. The sequencing sample was made of naive CD4+ T cells sorted from blood. These receptors originate from a man younger than 35 in good health. Each CDR3 is given with its conserved first and last residue. The D gene is left open where the match is weak. Not every row has a clone size; where given, it reads once, few, many or a size class.

size	V	J	D	CDR3	DNA
once	TRBV7-9	TRBJ1-2	.	CASSLAPQQVNYGYTF	TGTGCCAGCAGCTTAGCCCCGCAGCAAGTTAACTATGGCTACACCTTC
once	TRBV5-1	TRBJ1-1	TRBD1	CASSLRTGKNTEAFF	TGCGCCAGCAGCTTGCGGACAGGGAAGAACACTGAAGCTTTCTTT
.	TRBV5-6	TRBJ1-5	TRBD1	CASSFRDRGNQPQHF	TGTGCCAGCAGCTTTCGGGACAGAGGCAATCAGCCCCAGCATTTT
.	TRBV5-1	TRBJ2-3	TRBD2	CASSAGGAPDTQYF	TGCGCCAGCAGCGCCGGGGGGGCCCCAGATACGCAGTATTTT
.	TRBV20-1	TRBJ2-5	.	CSATVLETQYF	TGCAGTGCTACTGTTTTAGAGACCCAGTACTTC
.	TRBV19	TRBJ1-1	TRBD1	CASSQQGGGTEAFF	TGTGCCAGTAGCCAACAGGGGGGAGGGACTGAAGCTTTCTTT
.	TRBV28	TRBJ1-3	.	CASSLLTVAGNTIYF	TGTGCCAGCAGCCTCCTGACTGTCGCTGGAAACACCATATATTTT
once	TRBV5-1	TRBJ2-5	TRBD2	CASSHTSGQETQYF	TGCGCCAGCAGCCACACTAGCGGCCAAGAGACCCAGTACTTC
.	TRBV5-4	TRBJ1-1	.	CASTTDGANTEAFF	TGTGCCAGCACCACAGACGGAGCGAACACTGAAGCTTTCTTT
.	TRBV5-5	TRBJ2-7	.	CASSLAGPGSEQYF	TGTGCCAGCAGCTTGGCGGGGCCGGGCAGCGAGCAGTACTTC
.	TRBV27	TRBJ1-1	.	CASSFGPMNTEAFF	TGTGCCAGCAGTTTTGGGCCCATGAACACTGAAGCTTTCTTT
.	TRBV2	TRBJ1-2	TRBD1	CASRAGTGYNYGYTF	TGTGCCAGCCGGGCCGGGACAGGGTACAACTATGGCTACACCTTC
.	TRBV5-1	TRBJ2-2	TRBD1	CASRLTGDTGELFF	TGCGCCAGCAGACTAACAGGGGACACCGGGGAGCTGTTTTTT
.	TRBV6-5	TRBJ2-7	.	CASSYSFHFSYEQYF	TGTGCCAGCAGTTACTCGTTTCATTTCTCCTACGAGCAGTACTTC
.	TRBV5-1	TRBJ2-7	.	CASSLSGRSYEQYF	TGCGCCAGCAGCTTATCAGGACGATCCTACGAGCAGTACTTC
.	TRBV4-3	TRBJ2-7	.	CASSQDMGAQQYF	TGCGCCAGCAGCCAAGATATGGGGGCACAGCAGTACTTC
.	TRBV28	TRBJ1-5	.	CASSQRLVSNQPQHF	TGTGCCAGCAGTCAAAGGTTGGTGAGCAATCAGCCCCAGCATTTT
.	TRBV5-6	TRBJ1-3	.	CASSLDGNIGNTIYF	TGTGCCAGCAGCTTGGATGGCAATATTGGAAACACCATATATTTT
.	TRBV10-3	TRBJ1-1	.	CAISRAENTEAFF	TGTGCCATCAGTCGAGCGGAGAACACTGAAGCTTTCTTT
once	TRBV7-6	TRBJ2-5	.	CASSLYRGDGETQYF	TGTGCCAGCAGCTTATATAGGGGGGACGGAGAGACCCAGTACTTC
.	TRBV18	TRBJ2-1	TRBD2	CASSPTSGADEQFF	TGTGCCAGCTCACCAACTAGCGGGGCGGATGAGCAGTTCTTC
.	TRBV5-4	TRBJ2-1	TRBD2	CASSTGLAGYNEQFF	TGTGCCAGCAGCACGGGACTAGCGGGGTACAATGAGCAGTTCTTC
.	TRBV30	TRBJ2-5	TRBD2	CAWSALAGGSETQYF	TGTGCCTGGAGCGCACTAGCGGGAGGGTCAGAGACCCAGTACTTC
once	TRBV5-6	TRBJ1-3	TRBD1	CASSIEGTGTGNTIYF	TGTGCCAGCAGCATAGAGGGGACAGGGACTGGAAACACCATATATTTT
once	TRBV6-6	TRBJ2-2	.	CASSSAESNTGELFF	TGTGCCAGCAGTTCGGCGGAGTCGAACACCGGGGAGCTGTTTTTT
.	TRBV7-9	TRBJ2-3	TRBD1	CASSSADRGPDTQYF	TGTGCCAGCAGCTCAGCGGACAGGGGGCCAGATACGCAGTATTTT
.	TRBV29-1	TRBJ1-1	TRBD1	CSVSRGGTEAFF	TGCAGCGTCTCCAGGGGGGGGACTGAAGCTTTCTTT
.	TRBV5-1	TRBJ2-3	TRBD2	CASSLVASGMRDTQYF	TGCGCCAGCAGCTTGGTGGCTAGCGGGATGAGGGATACGCAGTATTTT
.	TRBV27	TRBJ2-4	.	CASSSGGLIQYF	TGTGCCAGCAGTTCCGGAGGTCTCATTCAGTACTTC
.	TRBV6-5	TRBJ2-5	.	CASSNGGQTQYF	TGTGCCAGCAGTAACGGAGGACAGACCCAGTACTTC
.	TRBV4-2	TRBJ2-7	TRBD1	CASSPDRGAYEQYF	TGTGCCAGCAGCCCGGACAGGGGAGCCTACGAGCAGTACTTC
.	TRBV6-1	TRBJ1-5	TRBD1	CASSGDRGHYSNQPQHF	TGTGCCAGCAGTGGCGACAGGGGCCATTATAGCAATCAGCCCCAGCATTTT
.	TRBV18	TRBJ2-7	.	CASSPLPGFYEQYF	TGTGCCAGCTCACCACTGCCAGGGTTCTACGAGCAGTACTTC
.	TRBV7-2	TRBJ2-7	.	CASRKGGQVYEQYF	TGTGCCAGCAGGAAGGGGGGTCAGGTCTACGAGCAGTACTTC
once	TRBV9	TRBJ2-7	.	CASSVEWNRNYEQYF	TGTGCCAGCAGCGTAGAATGGAACAGAAATTACGAGCAGTACTTC
.	TRBV7-2	TRBJ2-1	TRBD2	CASRSGASGNEQFF	TGTGCCAGCAGATCTGGGGCTAGCGGGAATGAGCAGTTCTTC
.	TRBV6-5	TRBJ1-6	.	CASTQLGGNSPLHF	TGTGCCAGCACACAATTGGGTGGCAATTCACCCCTCCACTTT
.	TRBV28	TRBJ1-6	TRBD1	CASSSPGTGGRSNSPLHF	TGTGCCAGCAGTTCCCCCGGGACAGGGGGCAGGTCTAATTCACCCCTCCACTTT
.	TRBV10-1	TRBJ1-4	.	CASQEGRGGQEKLFF	TGCGCCAGCCAGGAAGGACGGGGTGGTCAGGAAAAACTGTTTTTT
once	TRBV11-1	TRBJ1-2	TRBD1	CASSRDRRVYTF	TGTGCCAGTTCCCGGGACAGGCGAGTCTACACCTTC
.	TRBV4-2	TRBJ1-5	.	CASSQERGGTGNQPQHF	TGTGCCAGCAGCCAAGAAAGGGGGGGAACAGGCAATCAGCCCCAGCATTTT